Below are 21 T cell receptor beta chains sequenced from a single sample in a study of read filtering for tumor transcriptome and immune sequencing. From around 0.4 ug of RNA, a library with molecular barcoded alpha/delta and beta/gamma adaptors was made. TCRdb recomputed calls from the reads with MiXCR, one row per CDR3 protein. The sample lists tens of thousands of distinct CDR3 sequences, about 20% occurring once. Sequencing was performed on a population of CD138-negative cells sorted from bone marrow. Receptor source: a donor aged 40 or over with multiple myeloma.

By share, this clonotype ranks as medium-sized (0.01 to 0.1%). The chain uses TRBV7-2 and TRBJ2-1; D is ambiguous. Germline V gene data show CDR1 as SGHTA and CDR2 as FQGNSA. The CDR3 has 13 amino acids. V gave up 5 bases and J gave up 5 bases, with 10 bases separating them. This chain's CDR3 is CASSPRGNNEQFF. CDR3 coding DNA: TGTGCCAGCAGCCCCAGAGGAAACAATGAGCAGTTCTTC.

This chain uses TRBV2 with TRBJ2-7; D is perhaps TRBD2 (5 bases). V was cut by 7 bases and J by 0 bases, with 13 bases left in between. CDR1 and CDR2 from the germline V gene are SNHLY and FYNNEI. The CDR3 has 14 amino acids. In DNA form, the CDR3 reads TGTGCCAGCACGGGGAGAGGATCCTCCTACGAGCAGTACTTC. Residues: CASTGRGSSYEQYF.

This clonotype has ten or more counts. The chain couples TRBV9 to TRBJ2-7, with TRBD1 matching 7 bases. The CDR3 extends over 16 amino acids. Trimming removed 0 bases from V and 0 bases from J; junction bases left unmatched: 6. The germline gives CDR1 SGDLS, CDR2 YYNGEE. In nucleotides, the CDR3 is TGTGCCAGCAGCGTAGATGAGACAGGGTACTCCTACGAGCAGTACTTC. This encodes CASSVDETGYSYEQYF.

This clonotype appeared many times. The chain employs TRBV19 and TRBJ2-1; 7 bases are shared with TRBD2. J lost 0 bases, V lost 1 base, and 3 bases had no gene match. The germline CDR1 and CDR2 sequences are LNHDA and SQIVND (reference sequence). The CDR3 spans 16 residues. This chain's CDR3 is CASSIGWDYSYNEQFF. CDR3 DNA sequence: TGTGCCAGTAGTATAGGTTGGGACTACTCCTACAATGAGCAGTTCTTC.

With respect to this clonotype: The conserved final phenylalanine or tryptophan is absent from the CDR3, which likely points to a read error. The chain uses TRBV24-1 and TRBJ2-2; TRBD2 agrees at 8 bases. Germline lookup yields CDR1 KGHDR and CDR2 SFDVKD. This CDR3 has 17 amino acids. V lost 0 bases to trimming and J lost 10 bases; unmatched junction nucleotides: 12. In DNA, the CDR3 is TGTGCCACCAGTGATTTGAGGGCGGGAGGAATGTCCGCGGAGCTGTTTTAT. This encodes CATSDLRAGGMSAELFY.

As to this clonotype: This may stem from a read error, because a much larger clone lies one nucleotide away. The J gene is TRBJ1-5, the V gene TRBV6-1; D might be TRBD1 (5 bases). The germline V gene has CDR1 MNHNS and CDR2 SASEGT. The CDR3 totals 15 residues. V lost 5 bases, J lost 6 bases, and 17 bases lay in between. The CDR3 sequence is CASSLGRGDSQPQHF. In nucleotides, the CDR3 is TGTGCCAGCAGTCTGGGACGGGGGGATAGTCAGCCCCAGCATTTT.

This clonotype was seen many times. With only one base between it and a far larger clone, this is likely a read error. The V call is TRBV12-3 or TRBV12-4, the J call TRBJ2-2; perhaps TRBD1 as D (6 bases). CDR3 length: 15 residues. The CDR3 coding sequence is TGTGCCAGCAGTTCCGGGACAACGAACACCGGGGAGCCGTTTTTT. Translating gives CASSSGTTNTGEPFF.

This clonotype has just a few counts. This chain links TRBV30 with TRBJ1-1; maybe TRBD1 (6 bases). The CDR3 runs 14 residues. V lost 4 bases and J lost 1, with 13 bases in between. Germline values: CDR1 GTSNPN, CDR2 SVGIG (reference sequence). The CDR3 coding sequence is TGTGCCTGGACCACAGGGAAATGGAACACTGAAGCTTTCTTT. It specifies CAWTTGKWNTEAFF. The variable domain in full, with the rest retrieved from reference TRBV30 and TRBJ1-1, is SQTIHQWPATLVQPVGSPLSLECTVEGTSNPNLYWYRQAAGRGLQLLFYSVGIGQISSEVPQNLSASRPQDRQFILSSKKLLLSDSGFYLCAWTTGKWNTEAFFGQGTRLTVV.

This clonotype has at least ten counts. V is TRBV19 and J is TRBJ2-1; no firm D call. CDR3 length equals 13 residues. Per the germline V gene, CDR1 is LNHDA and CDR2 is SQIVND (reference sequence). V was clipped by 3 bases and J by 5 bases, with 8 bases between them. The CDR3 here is CASSIGSNNEQFF. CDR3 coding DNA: TGTGCCAGTAGTATCGGGTCGAACAATGAGCAGTTCTTC.

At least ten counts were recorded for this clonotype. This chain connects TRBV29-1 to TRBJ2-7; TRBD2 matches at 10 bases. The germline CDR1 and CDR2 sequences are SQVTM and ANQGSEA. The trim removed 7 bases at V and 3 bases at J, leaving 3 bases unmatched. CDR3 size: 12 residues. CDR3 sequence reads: CSGRTSGYEQYF. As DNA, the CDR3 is TGCAGCGGGAGGACTAGCGGCTACGAGCAGTACTTC.

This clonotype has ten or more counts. The CDR3 spells CASSQVAGNEQYF. CDR3 coding DNA: TGTGCCAGCAGCCAAGTCGCAGGAAACGAGCAGTACTTC. This chain uses TRBV3-1 with TRBJ2-7, with D uncertain. CDR3 size: 13 residues. Trimming left V 1 base short and J 5 bases short, with 9 bases between. CDR1 is LGHDT and CDR2 is YNNKEL in the germline V gene (reference sequence).

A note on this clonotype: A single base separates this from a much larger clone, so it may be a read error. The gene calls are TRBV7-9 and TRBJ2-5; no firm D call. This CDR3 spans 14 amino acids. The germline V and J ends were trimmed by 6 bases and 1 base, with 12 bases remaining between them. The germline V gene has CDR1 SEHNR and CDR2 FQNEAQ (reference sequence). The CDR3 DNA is TGTGCCAGCAGGGCTAAGGACCCCCAAGAGACCCAGTACTTC. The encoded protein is CASRAKDPQETQYF.

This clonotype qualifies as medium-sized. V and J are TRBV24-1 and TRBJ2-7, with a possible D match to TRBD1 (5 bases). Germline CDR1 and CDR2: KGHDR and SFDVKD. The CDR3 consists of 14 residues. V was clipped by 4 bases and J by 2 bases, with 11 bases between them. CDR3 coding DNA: TGTGCCACCAGTGAGACAGCCTACCCCTACGAGCAGTACTTC. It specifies CATSETAYPYEQYF.

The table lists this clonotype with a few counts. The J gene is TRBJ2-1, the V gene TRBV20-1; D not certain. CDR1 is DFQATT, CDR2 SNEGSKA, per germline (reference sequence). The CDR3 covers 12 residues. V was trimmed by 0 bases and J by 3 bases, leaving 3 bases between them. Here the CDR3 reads CSARENYNEQFF. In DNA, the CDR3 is TGCAGTGCTAGAGAAAACTACAATGAGCAGTTCTTC.

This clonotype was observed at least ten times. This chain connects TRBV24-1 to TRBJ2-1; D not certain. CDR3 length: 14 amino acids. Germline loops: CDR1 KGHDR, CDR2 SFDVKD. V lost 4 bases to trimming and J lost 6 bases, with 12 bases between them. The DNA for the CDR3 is TGTGCCACCAGTGACCCAACAATTTTCAATGAGCAGTTCTTC. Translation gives CATSDPTIFNEQFF.

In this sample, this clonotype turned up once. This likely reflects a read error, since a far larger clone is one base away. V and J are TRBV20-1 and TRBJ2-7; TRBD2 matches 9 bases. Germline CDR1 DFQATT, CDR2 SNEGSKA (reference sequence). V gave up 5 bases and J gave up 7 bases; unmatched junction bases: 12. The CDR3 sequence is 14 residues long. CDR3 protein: CSAPEAGGDNEQYF. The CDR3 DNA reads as TGCAGTGCTCCCGAGGCGGGAGGGGACAATGAGCAGTACTTC.

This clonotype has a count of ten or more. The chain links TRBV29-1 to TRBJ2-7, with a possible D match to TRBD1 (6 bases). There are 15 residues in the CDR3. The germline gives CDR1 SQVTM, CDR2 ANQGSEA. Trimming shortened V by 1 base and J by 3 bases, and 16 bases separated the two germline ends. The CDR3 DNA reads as TGCAGCGTTGAAGGGTGGCAGGGGACATTCTACGAGCAGTACTTC. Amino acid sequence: CSVEGWQGTFYEQYF.

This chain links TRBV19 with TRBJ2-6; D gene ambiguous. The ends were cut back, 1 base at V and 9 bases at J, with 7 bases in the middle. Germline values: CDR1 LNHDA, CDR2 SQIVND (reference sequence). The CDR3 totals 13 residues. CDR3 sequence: CASSIGSSNVLTF. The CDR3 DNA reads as TGTGCCAGTAGTATAGGTAGCAGCAACGTCCTGACTTTC.

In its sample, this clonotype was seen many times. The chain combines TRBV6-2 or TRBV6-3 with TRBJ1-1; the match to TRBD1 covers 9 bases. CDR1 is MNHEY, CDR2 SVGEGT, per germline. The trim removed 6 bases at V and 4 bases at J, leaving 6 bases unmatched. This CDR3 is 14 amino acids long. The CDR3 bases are TGTGCCAGCAGCGACACAGGGGGCGGCACTGAAGCTTTCTTT. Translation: CASSDTGGGTEAFF.

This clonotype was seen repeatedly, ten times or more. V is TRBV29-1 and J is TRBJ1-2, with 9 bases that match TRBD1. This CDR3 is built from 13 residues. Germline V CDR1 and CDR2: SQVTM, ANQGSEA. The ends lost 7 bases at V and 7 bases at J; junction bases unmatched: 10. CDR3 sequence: CSASGTGYAGYTF. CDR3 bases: TGCAGCGCGTCCGGGACAGGGTACGCTGGCTACACCTTC.

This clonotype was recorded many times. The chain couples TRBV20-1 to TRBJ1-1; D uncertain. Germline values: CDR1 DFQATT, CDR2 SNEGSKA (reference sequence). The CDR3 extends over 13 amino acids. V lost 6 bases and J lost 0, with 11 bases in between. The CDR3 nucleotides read TGCAGTGCCCCCGTTATTCTGAACACTGAAGCTTTCTTT. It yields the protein CSAPVILNTEAFF.